These T cell receptor beta chains were read from a single sample in a study of sequential checkpoint blockade in melanoma. The protocol was immunoSEQ multiplex PCR, while the TCRdb copy is restricted to in-frame clones and leaves out a portion. The sample has over 10,000 clones, roughly 27% seen once. This material consisted of tumor tissue (inferred from file names), taken from a patient given nivolumab and ipilimumab in sequence. The receptors here all came from a human donor with melanoma. The CDR3 runs from the conserved cysteine through the conserved F or W. D genes are given only for firm matches. A row's size may be missing; if present it is once, few, many or a size class.

D gene,J gene,clone size,V gene,CDR3 DNA,CDR3 protein
.,TRBJ1-1,.,TRBV6-8,TGTGCCAGCAGGGGGTATGAGGACAGGAACACTGAAGCTTTCTTT,CASRGYEDRNTEAFF
TRBD2,TRBJ2-1,many,TRBV6-8,TGTGCCAGCAGCCCCGGACTAGCGTCGTGGGGCAATGAGCAGTTCTTC,CASSPGLASWGNEQFF
TRBD1,TRBJ1-5,few,TRBV11-3,TGTGCCAGCAGCCGCTTAGACAGGGTAGGACAGCCCCAGCATTTT,CASSRLDRVGQPQHF
TRBD2,TRBJ2-1,.,TRBV6-8,TGTGCCACCCAAACCCCGGGACTAGCGGGAGTAGGGGAGCAGTTCTTC,CATQTPGLAGVGEQFF
.,TRBJ2-1,.,TRBV5-1,TGCGCCAGCAGTACGGGCGGGTTCTACAATGAGCAGTTCTTC,CASSTGGFYNEQFF
.,TRBJ2-7,once,TRBV12-2,TGTGCAAGTCGCGTTGGACTAGCGCCAATGACGGGGGAGCAGTACTTC,CASRVGLAPMTGEQYF
.,TRBJ2-1,.,TRBV11-3,TGTGCCAGCAGCTTTGGGGGCGGGATTAAAAACAATGAGCAGTTCTTC,CASSFGGGIKNNEQFF
TRBD2,TRBJ2-1,few,TRBV11-3,TGTGCCAGCAGCCCGACCCCGGCTAGCGGGAGCTACAATGAGCAGTTCTTC,CASSPTPASGSYNEQFF
TRBD1,TRBJ1-4,many,TRBV11-3,TGTGCCAGCAGCCTATACCCCCGGGGACAGCTTAATGAAAAACTGTTTTTT,CASSLYPRGQLNEKLFF
.,TRBJ2-1,few,TRBV6-7,TGTGCCAGCAGCCAGGGAGGTGAGCAGTTCTTC,CASSQGGEQFF
.,TRBJ1-1,few,TRBV6-7,TGTGCCAGCAGTGGGGACACTGAAGCTTTCTTT,CASSGDTEAFF
.,TRBJ2-1,many,TRBV11-3,TGTGCCAGCAGCCCAAGCGGAGTCTACAATGAGCAGTTCTTC,CASSPSGVYNEQFF
.,TRBJ2-7,.,TRBV11-3,TGTGCCAGCAGCTTGGGACCCTCCTCATCCTACGAGCAGTACTTC,CASSLGPSSSYEQYF
.,TRBJ1-1,.,TRBV28,TGTGCCAGCACTAAAAAACCGGGCGGGGAAGCTTTCTTT,CASTKKPGGEAFF
TRBD1,TRBJ2-1,.,TRBV25-1,TGTGCCAGCAGTGAAGCCGGGACAGGGAGGTACAATGAGCAGTTCTTC,CASSEAGTGRYNEQFF
.,TRBJ2-7,.,TRBV29-1,TGCAGCGTTGAGCACAGCTCCTACGAGCAGTACTTC,CSVEHSSYEQYF
.,TRBJ2-1,.,TRBV6-8,TGTGCCAGCAGTTATAAGGGTCCGGTCAATGAGCAGTTCTTC,CASSYKGPVNEQFF
.,TRBJ1-3,.,TRBV28,TGTGCCAGCAGTTTACTGATCCGCAGGGGTCGAATCTCTGGAAACACCATATATTTT,CASSLLIRRGRISGNTIYF
TRBD2,TRBJ2-1,few,TRBV9,TGTGCCAGCAGCGGTACCACTAGCGGGAGGGCCTTTGGTGAGCAGTTCTTC,CASSGTTSGRAFGEQFF
.,TRBJ2-1,few,TRBV11-3,TGTGCCAGCAGCTATACCCCGAGCTCCTACAATGAGCAGTTCTTC,CASSYTPSSYNEQFF
TRBD1,TRBJ1-1,.,TRBV12-5,TGTGCTAGTGCCGGGGACAGAAGGAACACTGAAGCTTTCTTT,CASAGDRRNTEAFF
.,TRBJ2-7,.,TRBV5-1,TGCGCCAGCAGCTTCGATGGACCCCGCTTCGACGAGCAGTACTTC,CASSFDGPRFDEQYF
TRBD2,TRBJ2-7,.,TRBV18,TGTGCCAGCTCACCCCGACTAGCTCAGAAATTTTCCCCCTACGAGCAGTACTTC,CASSPRLAQKFSPYEQYF
TRBD1,TRBJ1-1,.,TRBV6-8,TGTGCCAGCAGTTACTGCGAGACAGGGTGTGGCACTGAAGCTTTCTTT,CASSYCETGCGTEAFF
.,TRBJ2-3,many,TRBV7-7,TGTGCCAGCAGCCAAGAGGGGGGGACTACTGGGGCAGATACGCAGTATTTT,CASSQEGGTTGADTQYF
TRBD1,TRBJ2-5,few,TRBV6-8,TGTGCCAGCAGTTACGGACAGGGGTTAGAGACCCAGTACTTC,CASSYGQGLETQYF
.,TRBJ2-1,few,TRBV23-1,TGCGCCAGCAGCCCGCAACAATACAATGAGCAGTTCTTC,CASSPQQYNEQFF
.,TRBJ1-1,few,TRBV6-1,TGTGCCAGCAGTGAAGGGGGACATAACACTGAAGCTTTCTTT,CASSEGGHNTEAFF
.,TRBJ2-5,.,TRBV11-3,TGTGCCAGCAGCTTGTCCGGACAGTTCCAAGAGACCCAGTACTTC,CASSLSGQFQETQYF
.,TRBJ1-2,few,TRBV6-8,TGTGCCAGCAGTTACCCGGACGGGTATGGCTACACCTTC,CASSYPDGYGYTF
.,TRBJ2-5,.,TRBV28,TGTGCCAGCAGTTTGCCAGGAGGACGGACCCAGTACTTC,CASSLPGGRTQYF